This T cell receptor beta chain was recovered during a study of T cells in Graves' hyperthyroidism and ophthalmopathy. Amplification of TCR beta CDR3 regions was performed using RNA transcripts as template. An initial round of RT-PCR targeting the TCR CDR3 relied on the HTBI primer set. MiXCR was run by TCRdb on the multiplex PCR reads, yielding one entry per CDR3 protein. The table shows 300,000 to 450,000 distinct CDR3 sequences, with over 15% occurring only once. Whole-study results and caveats: The majority of expanded thyroid clonotypes above 0.001 also appeared in blood.

This clonotype was detected many times. Its antigen is as yet unknown. Patients with ophthalmopathy all had a Clinical Activity Score of at least 3, a NOSPECS grade of at least 4 and duration under 3 months. Each diagnosis drew on symptoms, thyroxine, TRAb, thyroid ultrasound and orbital computed tomography findings. The CDR3 has 14 residues. The V end was cut by 3 bases, the J end by 1 base, with 6 bases between. The chain uses TRBV12-3 or TRBV12-4 and TRBJ2-2; D is unclear. Sequences were obtained from blood. The receptor was derived from a woman between 40 and 50 years old with Graves' ophthalmopathy. The CDR3 DNA reads as TGTGCCAGCAGTTTGCGGCAGAACACCGGGGAGCTGTTTTTT. This encodes CASSLRQNTGELFF.